This T cell receptor (beta chain) was profiled in a study of human T cells and chemical hapten exposure. A single record per CDR3 protein comes from TCRdb applying MiXCR to the RACE reads. The profile shows tens of thousands of distinct CDR3 sequences, 3% to 4% of them singletons. Per germline, CDR1 DFQATT and CDR2 SNEGSKA (reference sequence). The CDR3 is 12 residues long. Between the trimmed V and J ends, which lost 3 bases and 0 bases, there was a span of 3 bases. This clonotype was observed at least ten times. Time point indicated: patch test 2, 6 weeks after DPC sensitization. Noted treatment: therapeutic diphenylcyclopropenone sensitization with weekly scalp DPC.

The source material was whole blood, sampled in connection with sensitization to the hapten diphenylcyclopropenone (DPC). V is TRBV20-1 and J is TRBJ1-3; D call uncertain. The receptor comes from a man aged 40-55 years with alopecia areata. Some clones in this sample may be carry-over from other donors' samples. This CDR3 reads CSASSSGNTIYF. For the CDR3, the DNA is TGCAGTGCTAGTTCCTCTGGAAACACCATATATTTT.